Below, 8 T cell receptor beta chains from the same sample are listed, as sequenced in a study of HIV-infected children after antiretroviral therapy interruption. The TCR library was built from RNA with a 3' RACE protocol and unique molecular identifiers. One entry per CDR3 protein results from TCRdb running MiXCR on the 3' RACE reads. The sample has about 89,000 distinct CDR3 sequences; 5.5% to 8.5% are singletons. Treatment of the sample: PENTA 11 planned treatment interruption arm or continuous ART arm. The sequencing used CD45RA+ CD4+ T cells from PBMCs, pooled from several time points, collected from a donor given antiretroviral therapy, either interrupted or continuous. Subset indicated: naive CD4+ CD45RA+ CD45RO- T cells. The receptors were gathered from a pool of human donors with HIV.

This clonotype was seen a handful of times. The chain joins TRBV7-2 to TRBJ1-2, with 11 bases that match TRBD1. Trimming removed 2 bases from V and 3 bases from J; junction bases left unmatched: 8. Germline CDR1 and CDR2: SGHTA and FQGNSA. The CDR3 runs to 17 residues. CDR3 coding DNA: TGTGCCAGCAGCTTACGGACAGGGGGCTGGGCGGACTATGGCTACACCTTC. The encoded protein is CASSLRTGGWADYGYTF.

Points on this clonotype: A much larger clonotype is one base distant, so this may be a read error. This sequence joins TRBV5-1 and TRBJ2-7; tentatively, D is TRBD2 (7 bases). Trimming shortened V by 3 bases and J by 6 bases, and 19 bases separated the two germline ends. CDR3 length: 15 amino acids. CDR1 and CDR2 (germline): SGHRS, YFSETQ. CDR3 in amino acids: CASSWIVGGAVEQYF. The CDR3 DNA reads TGCGCCAGCAGCTGGATCGTGGGGGGGGCGGTCGAGCAGTACTTC.

This clonotype was seen many times. The V gene is TRBV20-1, the J gene TRBJ2-1; D is uncertain. The CDR3 runs 12 residues. The ends were cut back, 3 bases at V and 10 bases at J, with 13 bases in the middle. Germline loops: CDR1 DFQATT, CDR2 SNEGSKA (reference sequence). The CDR3 loop is CSASPQHPEQFF. CDR3 sequence (DNA): TGCAGTGCTAGCCCCCAACACCCGGAGCAGTTCTTC.

This clonotype was observed many times. V is TRBV12-3 or TRBV12-4 and J is TRBJ1-5; TRBD1 aligns across 10 bases. The CDR3 contains 14 residues. V gave up 5 bases and J gave up 7 bases; unmatched junction bases: 5. CDR3 amino acids: CASSRSTGGQPQHF. CDR3 nucleotide sequence: TGTGCCAGCAGTCGATCGACAGGGGGCCAGCCCCAGCATTTT.

This clonotype was picked up a small number of times. V is TRBV7-4 and J is TRBJ1-2; D not certain. Trimming shortened V by 1 base and J by 3 bases, and 15 bases separated the two germline ends. This CDR3 region has 16 residues. The germline V gene encodes CDR1 SGHVT and CDR2 SQSDAQ. The CDR3 DNA reads TGTGCCAGCAGCTTAGGGTTGTTCTCGTCAGACTATGGCTACACCTTC. Translation: CASSLGLFSSDYGYTF. Filled out from reference TRBV7-4 and TRBJ1-2, the complete variable domain reads GAGVSQSPRYKVAKRGRDVALRCDSISGHVTLYWYRQTLGQGSEVLTYSQSDAQRDKSGRPSGRFSAERPERSVSTLKIQRTEQGDSAVYLCASSLGLFSSDYGYTFGSGTRLTVV.

Only a few counts were recorded for this clonotype. A single base separates this from a much larger clone, so it may be a read error. This chain connects TRBV15 to TRBJ2-3; 7 bases fit TRBD1. The CDR3 length is 16 residues. The V gene end was trimmed by 6 bases and the J gene end by 4 bases; junction bases not matched to a gene: 13. CDR1 is LNHNV, CDR2 YYDKDF, per germline (reference sequence). The CDR3 DNA is TGTGCCACCAGACCCGGGACAGCGATTTTCGCAGATACGCAGTATTTT. It codes for CATRPGTAIFADTQYF.

The sample holds many counts of this clonotype. The chain employs TRBV9 and TRBJ1-1; no firm D call. The CDR3 has 15 amino acids. Trimming pared 0 bases from V and 6 bases from J, leaving 15 bases between. CDR1 and CDR2 (germline): SGDLS, YYNGEE. CDR3 nucleotides: TGTGCCAGCAGCGTAGAGAGTAGGTTTGGGGCTGAAGCTTTCTTT. This encodes CASSVESRFGAEAFF.

The rearrangement links TRBV28 to TRBJ2-7; D could derive from TRBD1 or TRBD2 (7 bases each). The CDR3 is 15 amino acids. Germline lookup yields CDR1 MDHEN and CDR2 SYDVKM. V lost 6 bases to trimming and J lost 2 bases, with 17 bases between them. The CDR3 sequence is CASRSGTAGTYEQYF. The CDR3 coding sequence is TGTGCCAGCAGATCCGGGACAGCGGGGACCTACGAGCAGTACTTC.